What follows describes a single T cell receptor beta chain. Authors' data handling: Reference gene primer amplification gave nucleated cell count estimates. Some clones are missing from TCRdb's copy, which holds only in-frame ones; the method was immunoSEQ multiplex PCR. V, J and clone size are taken as reported in that table, and D and trimming were inferred from the DNA itself. The sample gives tens of thousands of clones, 70% to 90% of which show up once; 15% to 20% is in the top ten. This record belongs to a study of blood T cell repertoires in COVID-19. Study-level background: Samples came from the United States, Italy and Spain, spanning acute and convalescent COVID-19. From T cells, B-cell-depleted T cells, or PBMCs came the material, which was cDNA or gDNA.

V was clipped by 7 bases and J by 5 bases; unmatched bases: 11. The CDR3 covers 15 residues. CDR1 and CDR2 (germline): SNHLY, FYNNEI. Those enrolled in Seattle joined during active infection and were followed longitudinally afterward. The sequence was collected from a man aged 40-50 years with COVID-19, enrolled during active disease. The rearrangement uses TRBV2 and TRBJ2-5, with 9 bases fitting TRBD1. The sequencing sample was made of peripheral blood. CDR3 residues: CASNIPGQGPETQYF. DNA of the CDR3: TGTGCCAGCAATATTCCGGGACAGGGTCCGGAGACCCAGTACTTC.